The rows below give T cell receptor beta chains drawn from one sample of a study of control samples from healthy donors and cancer patients. The protocol was immunoSEQ multiplex PCR, while the TCRdb copy is restricted to in-frame clones and leaves out a portion. The data contain 150,000 to 200,000 clones, about 92% of them seen just once; the ten biggest clones take up 1.2% to 1.5%. Sequencing input: blood. These receptors were collected from a man under 40 in good health. CDR3s include the opening cysteine and the closing phenylalanine or tryptophan. D genes are given only for firm matches.

>TRBJ1-2|TRBV27|TRBD1
CASSPQDRESYTF
>TRBJ1-1|TRBV7-2|TRBD1
CASSWTGSNTEAFF
>TRBJ1-2|TRBV28|.
CASKEGNYGYTF
>TRBJ2-1|TRBV11-1|.
CASSSRGRGSYNEQFF
>TRBJ1-5|TRBV10-1|.
CASRQGNQPQHF
>TRBJ2-1|TRBV6-6|TRBD2
CASTSGGLYNEQFF
>TRBJ2-5|TRBV19|TRBD1
CASSIVSRGRETQYF
>TRBJ2-3|TRBV10-3|.
CAILSPEYTDTQYF
>TRBJ1-2|TRBV10-3|TRBD1
CAITPQGDWGYTF
>TRBJ2-1|TRBV4-3|.
CASSQDIGFTYNEQFF
>TRBJ2-3|TRBV19|TRBD2
CASSGGTSGRRDTQYF
>TRBJ1-6|TRBV15|.
CATSRERALNSPLHF
>TRBJ1-1|TRBV3-1/TRBV3-2|TRBD1
CASSLRDRGWHNTEAFF
>TRBJ2-2|TRBV7-8|.
CASSPRGAGTGELFF
>TRBJ1-3|TRBV5-8|.
CASSTDIGNTIYF
>TRBJ2-3|TRBV14|.
CASSQGYWPGNDTQYF
>TRBJ2-7|TRBV15|.
CATSSREGRSYEQYF
>TRBJ2-7|TRBV6-2/TRBV6-3|.
CASSYGGPFEQYF
>TRBJ2-5|TRBV24-1|TRBD2
CATSDVGTSPQETQYF
>TRBJ1-1|TRBV18|.
CASSGKWDTEAFF
>TRBJ1-2|TRBV7-2|TRBD1
CASSLARDRRLLW
>TRBJ1-4|TRBV11-2|TRBD1
CASSVQGEREKLFF
>TRBJ1-1|TRBV12-5|.
CASGLDAWLNTEAFF
>TRBJ2-3|TRBV5-1|TRBD2
CASSSGTSESTDTQYF
>TRBJ2-7|TRBV5-5|.
CASSLGSRTSPFYEQYF
>TRBJ1-3|TRBV30|.
CACNSGNTIYF
>TRBJ1-3|TRBV30|TRBD1
CAWRGDSYSGNTIYF
>TRBJ2-1|TRBV19|TRBD2
CASSISWTSGYNEQFF
>TRBJ2-5|TRBV12-3/TRBV12-4|TRBD1
CASSSRDSGTQYF
>TRBJ1-2|TRBV9|.
CASSGNTMTGDYGYTF
>TRBJ1-1|TRBV7-8|TRBD1
CASSLDGQGHYGAFF
>TRBJ2-7|TRBV5-6|.
CASSSGLRQSYEQYF
>TRBJ1-2|TRBV5-1|.
CASSLGPYYGYTF
>TRBJ2-4|TRBV7-2|.
CASSPRAKNIQYF
>TRBJ2-2|TRBV9|.
CASSASRQNTGELFF
>TRBJ1-2|TRBV19|.
CASSIGGDGYTF
>TRBJ2-5|TRBV5-4|.
CASSTGDIEETQYF
>TRBJ1-6|TRBV19|.
CASSINSQNNSPLHF
>TRBJ1-2|TRBV5-4|.
CASSDRTGSSRF
>TRBJ1-3|TRBV2|.
CAPDWRGNTIYF
>TRBJ2-7|TRBV5-7|.
CASSLEGYEQYF
>TRBJ2-1|TRBV5-1|TRBD2
CASSLAALAGGYNEQFF